What follows describes a single T cell receptor (beta chain). Its target antigen remains unknown. One end of the junction varies from germline; a read error may be responsible. The data were taken from a study of prognosis after radiotherapy for stage I lung cancer listed by TCRdb under 2021. For the wider study: Between early 2018 and January 2019, some 20 patients with stage I NSCLC were enrolled in Nanjing, China. Enrolled patients comprised some 15 with newly diagnosed primary stage I lung tumors and four to six with oligometastatic NSCLC after surgical resection of the primary tumor. Every patient was deemed medically inoperable, approximately 11 because of comorbidities and 7 because they refused surgery. Ages in the cohort of approximately 13 men and 6 women ranged from roughly 50 to 85 years, with a median of 74. Eleven to twelve patients had adenocarcinoma and several had squamous cell carcinoma as the tumor histology. SBRT was given in 3 to 5 fractions with a biologically effective dose of at least 100 Gy, using image-guided IMRT or VMAT. SBRT was not combined with any concurrent therapy in any patient. Distant metastases were developed by four of the 19 patients after SBRT, at a median of roughly 7 months, whereas no significant progression was observed in the other 15 patients. This study profiled peripheral blood TCR beta repertoires from stage I NSCLC patients before and after stereotactic body radiotherapy and linked the repertoires to distant failure. The study took one blood sample before SBRT and one after SBRT from each of roughly 20 patients and sequenced all 40 or so samples.

Inclusive of the bounding cysteine and phenylalanine, the CDR3 is 13 residues long. Of the read, only the CDR3 DNA is kept; its 39 bases are in frame from base 1. The germline V gene gives CDR1 as SGHTA and CDR2 as FQGNSA. General study outcomes and caveats: Unique TCR clone counts fell after SBRT (median about 9,600 before versus 6,000 to 8,000 after; Wilcoxon paired P=0.011). Differences in TRBV and TRBJ usage frequencies by metastasis status were reportedly observed in two V genes at baseline and in several V and two J genes after SBRT. Tumor specificity of expanded TCR clones was not determined. The study was limited by its small cohort and short follow-up, and the findings require independent validation. Post-SBRT Shannon entropy and its change from baseline were lower in patients who developed distant metastases; baseline Shannon entropy was not associated with metastases. None of the reported P values were adjusted for multiple comparisons.

Two rounds of multiplex PCR on genomic DNA were used to amplify the TCR beta CDR3 region. The first PCR round used primers specific to each TRBV and TRBJ gene, with sequences filed in Chinese patent CN105087789A. The second PCR round used universal primers. The Roche High Pure PCR Template Preparation Kit was used to extract genomic DNA from frozen PBMCs. An Illumina HiSeq 3000 was used to sequence the libraries paired-end with 151 bp reads. The source study handled its data this way. CutAdapt was used to remove raw reads lacking the multiplex PCR primer sequences. PEAR was used to merge high-quality paired reads into contigs. By alignment to reference sequences, MiXCR assigned TRB V, D and J gene segments to each contig. To remove sequencing errors, CDR3 sequences were clustered according to base quality and sequence similarity. Diversity was calculated as Shannon entropy divided by the natural log of the number of productive TCR sequences. To get clonality, Shannon entropy was divided by the natural log of the number of unique clonotypes, and that result was subtracted from one. The Youden index of ROC curves was used to select progression-free survival cut-offs for repertoire metrics, and analyses were performed in R 3.5.3. The public reads were quality trimmed at Q25 with fastp and then assembled into clones with MiXCR by TCRdb, keeping productive beta chains. CDR3 protein sequences are deduplicated, and each keeps its most common genes and DNA. What appears here as the V and J calls and clone size reflects TCRdb's work, not the paper's. This sample holds about 21,000 distinct CDR3 sequences; approximately 43% were observed only once. Of the sample, approximately 34% is held by the ten largest clones.

A history of other malignancies or of prior chemotherapy or radiotherapy was absent in all patients, and node-negative disease was shown on CT and PET/CT in all patients. At each of the two time points, 5.5 to 6 milliliters of peripheral venous blood were collected into EDTA tubes. PBMCs were isolated by Ficoll-Paque Plus density-gradient centrifugation. Right after collection, samples were kept at -80 degrees C until analysis. Rearrangement joined TRBV7-2 to TRBJ1-2; the D gene identity is not certain. The receptor was isolated from a donor aged 50 or older with non-small cell lung cancer. The sample here was PBMCs, taken before or after stereotactic body radiation therapy (not recorded which). In nucleotides, the sequence is TGTGCCAGCAGCTTAGAGGGATACTATGGCCACACCTTC. This sequence encodes CASSLEGYYGHTF.